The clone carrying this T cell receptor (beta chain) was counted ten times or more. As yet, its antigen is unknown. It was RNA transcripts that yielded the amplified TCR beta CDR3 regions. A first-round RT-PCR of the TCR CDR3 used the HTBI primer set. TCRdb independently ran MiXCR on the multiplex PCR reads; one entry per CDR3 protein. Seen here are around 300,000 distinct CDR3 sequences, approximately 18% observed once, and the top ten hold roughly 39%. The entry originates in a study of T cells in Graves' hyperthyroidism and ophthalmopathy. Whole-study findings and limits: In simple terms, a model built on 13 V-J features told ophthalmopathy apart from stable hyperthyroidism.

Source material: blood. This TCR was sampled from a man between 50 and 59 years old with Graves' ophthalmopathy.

DNA of the CDR3: TGTGCCAGCAGCTCGGGACTAGCGGGGATCCGCGGGGAGCAGTTCTTC. Protein: CASSSGLAGIRGEQFF. V usage is TRBV7-3 and J usage is TRBJ2-1; 13 bases map to TRBD2. The germline CDR1 and CDR2 sequences are SGHTA and FQGTGA. This CDR3 spans 16 amino acids. Germline trimming cut 4 bases from V and 10 bases from J; bases unmatched to any gene: 10.